This T cell receptor (beta chain) was recorded in a study of siplizumab effects on memory and regulatory T cells. Study results and limitations: Siplizumab significantly decreased alloreactive sequences from unstimulated CD4+ memory cells. Naive T cells seemed more diverse than memory cells and seemed major alloresponse contributors. Controls had about 29% Treg-derived mappable alloreactive CD4+ clones on average, versus about 70% with siplizumab. Most alloreactive clones went unmapped to unstimulated subsets; only a minor fraction mapped.

V was cut by 5 bases and J by 8 bases, with 21 bases left in between. Germline CDR1 reads SEHNR; CDR2 reads FQNEAQ (reference sequence). The CDR3 extends over 16 amino acids. This clone was recorded only once. The antigen is undetermined. The assay was immunoSEQ multiplex PCR, and TCRdb's table has in-frame clones only and misses some. The sample has roughly 56,000 clones, roughly 93% seen once. The sequence was obtained from a human donor in good health. The chain combines TRBV7-9 with TRBJ1-4; D is undetermined. The sequenced sample was CD8+ T cells sorted from blood. CDR3 sequence (DNA): TGTGCCAGCAGCCCCTCCGCGGCAGGCAGAAACGAAAAACTGTTTTTT. Residues: CASSPSAAGRNEKLFF.